The present entry profiles one T cell receptor beta chain with its context. The antigen is not known. The sample comes from a study of T cell clonotyping in hematopoietic cell transplantation. This CDR3 is built from 13 residues. V lost 1 base and J 3 bases, leaving 7 bases between the germline ends. Germline values: CDR1 MNHNS, CDR2 SASEGT. Whole-study results and caveats: At the given depth, recipient repertoires were over 95% de novo clonotypes.

Time point meaning: recipient sample about 28 days before transplant, after cytoreduction. The repertoire was sequenced with immunoSEQ multiplex PCR; TCRdb's copy has only in-frame clones and lacks some. In the table there are around 21,000 clones, 75% to 90% of which are singletons. The chain joins TRBV6-1 to TRBJ2-7; D not certain. This material consisted of peripheral blood mononuclear cells, taken before stem cell transplant. The clonotype comes from a young man with biphenotypic leukemia. Some clones in this sample may be carry-over from other donors' samples. The CDR3 DNA is TGTGCCAGCAGTGAAGGGACGGACTACGAGCAGTACTTC. Protein: CASSEGTDYEQYF.